The 7 T cell receptor beta chains listed next were all sequenced from one sample in a study of radiotherapy plus CTLA-4 blockade in lung cancer. Libraries were prepared by immunoSEQ multiplex PCR; TCRdb keeps only in-frame clonotypes and omits some of them. The repertoire consists of just over 60,000 clones, with 70% to 85% occurring once and the leading ten covering 3.5% to 4.5%. The sequencing here drew on peripheral blood, taken from a patient treated with radiotherapy plus ipilimumab. Receptor source: a human donor with non-small cell lung cancer who had a complete response to radiotherapy plus ipilimumab.

CDR3 loop: CASTKANSPLHF. In DNA, the CDR3 is TGTGCCAGCACCAAGGCGAATTCACCCCTCCACTTT. The genes are TRBV2 and TRBJ1-6; D gene ambiguous. Deletions cut 7 bases from V and 7 bases from J, with 8 bases between. The germline CDR1 and CDR2 sequences are SNHLY and FYNNEI. CDR3 length equals 12 residues.

This clone was observed a single time. The chain employs TRBV18 and TRBJ1-3; D might be TRBD1 (5 bases). Germline V lookup: CDR1 KGHSH, CDR2 LQKENI. The length of the CDR3 is 16 residues. The V end was cut by 3 bases, the J end by 0 bases, with 12 bases between. DNA of the CDR3: TGTGCCAGCTCACCTGGGGGACGGGGCTCTGGAAACACCATATATTTT. Protein: CASSPGGRGSGNTIYF.

The chain has TRBV10-3 and TRBJ2-6; D remains ambiguous. From germline, CDR1 is ENHRY and CDR2 SYGVKD. V lost 0 bases and J 0 bases, leaving 3 bases between the germline ends. The CDR3 runs to 15 residues. CDR3 region: CAISESDSGANVLTF. In nucleotides, the CDR3 is TGTGCCATCAGTGAGTCTGACTCTGGGGCCAACGTCCTGACTTTC.

CDR3 loop: CASSIIDEKLFF. In DNA, the CDR3 is TGTGCCAGTAGTATAATCGATGAAAAACTGTTTTTT. The rearrangement uses TRBV19 and TRBJ1-4; D unresolved. Trimming left V 2 bases short and J 6 bases short, with 4 bases between. Germline V gene data show CDR1 as LNHDA and CDR2 as SQIVND (reference sequence). The CDR3 has 12 residues.

This chain joins TRBV5-1 and TRBJ2-5; maybe TRBD1 (5 bases). The CDR3 consists of 16 residues. Per germline, CDR1 SGHRS and CDR2 YFSETQ. V was cut by 1 base and J by 0 bases, with 13 bases left in between. Written as DNA, the CDR3 is TGCGCCAGCAGCTTGACTCAGGGTGGGTACCAAGAGACCCAGTACTTC. Residues: CASSLTQGGYQETQYF.

The chain joins TRBV19 to TRBJ2-6; TRBD1 agrees at 7 bases. V trimming: 3 bases; J trimming: 0 bases; junction bases outside the gene matches: 5. CDR3 length: 17 amino acids. The germline CDR1 and CDR2 sequences are LNHDA and SQIVND (reference sequence). The CDR3 protein is CASSIRTGYSGANVLTF. CDR3 DNA sequence: TGTGCCAGTAGTATCCGGACAGGCTACTCTGGGGCCAACGTCCTGACTTTC. The full variable domain, completed using reference TRBV19 and TRBJ2-6, is DGGITQSPKYLFRKEGQNVTLSCEQNLNHDAMYWYRQDPGQGLRLIYYSQIVNDFQKGDIAEGYSVSREKKESFPLTVTSAQKNPTAFYLCASSIRTGYSGANVLTFGAGSRLTVL.

This clone was seen once. The rearrangement uses TRBV27 and TRBJ2-1, with 7 bases lining up with TRBD1. In germline, CDR1 is MNHEY, CDR2 SMNVEV (reference sequence). Trimming cost V 5 bases and J 6 bases; bases outside gene matches: 1. The CDR3 has 12 amino acids. The DNA for the CDR3 is TGTGCCAGCAGTAGACAGGGCAATGAGCAGTTCTTC. The encoded protein is CASSRQGNEQFF.